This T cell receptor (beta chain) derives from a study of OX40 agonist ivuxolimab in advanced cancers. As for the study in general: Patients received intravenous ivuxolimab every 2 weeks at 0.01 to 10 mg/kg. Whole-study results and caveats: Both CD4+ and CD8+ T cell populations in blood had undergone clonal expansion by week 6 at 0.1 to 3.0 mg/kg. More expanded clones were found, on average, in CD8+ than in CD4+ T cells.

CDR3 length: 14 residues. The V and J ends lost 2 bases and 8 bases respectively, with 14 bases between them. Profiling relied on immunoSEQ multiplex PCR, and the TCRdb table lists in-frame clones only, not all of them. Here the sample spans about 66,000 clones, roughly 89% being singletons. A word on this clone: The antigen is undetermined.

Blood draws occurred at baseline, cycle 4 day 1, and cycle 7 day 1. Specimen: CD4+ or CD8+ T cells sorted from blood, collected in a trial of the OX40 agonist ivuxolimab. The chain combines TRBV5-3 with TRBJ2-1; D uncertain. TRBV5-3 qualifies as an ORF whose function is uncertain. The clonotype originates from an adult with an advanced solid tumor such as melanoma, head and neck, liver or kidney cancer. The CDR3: CARSLALRRDEQFF. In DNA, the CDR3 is TGTGCCAGAAGCTTAGCGCTAAGACGGGATGAGCAGTTCTTC.